This T cell receptor beta chain emerged from a study of CXCR3-negative and CXCR3-positive naive CD8 T cells. Notes on the study in general: TRB CDR3 properties were used to infer TCR strength, and surface CD5 was comparable between naive subsets.

CDR1 and CDR2 from the germline V gene are MDHEN and SYDVKM. CDR3 size: 14 residues. Libraries were UMI-labeled 5' RACE TRB cDNA. TCRdb reanalyzed the 5' RACE reads and collapses them to one entry per CDR3 protein, without DNA. Its table lists 130,000 or so distinct CDR3 sequences. Notes on this clonotype: Its antigen is still unknown.

At hundreds of thousands of cells each, triplicate sorts were carried out for each CD8+ T cell subset. Within the CD8+ T cell compartment, naive cells were CD45RO-CCR7+CD27+CD95-. V and J are TRBV28 and TRBJ2-1; TCRdb's D gene call, TRBD2, goes unchecked for lack of DNA. The sequence came from a human donor in good health. Some clones in this sample may be carry-over from other donors' samples. The sample taken for sequencing was naive CXCR3- CD8+ T cells from blood. Subset of the sample: CD45RO-CCR7+CD27+CD95- naive CD8+ T cells lacking CXCR3 (TNR3-). CDR3 protein: CASRSLAENNEQFF.